This TCR beta chain was captured in a study of blood T cell repertoires in COVID-19. As for the study in general: The analysed material was cDNA or gDNA that came from T cells, B-cell-depleted T cells, or PBMCs.

Ages ranged from about 18 to 89 years, with residence in approximately 25 US areas. Participants' own reports of clinical history determined their cohort assignment. Among Cohort 3 donors, those recovered had two negative PCRs, clearance, or symptom resolution. Clones were read by immunoSEQ multiplex PCR, and TCRdb kept only the in-frame ones, dropping some. Among over 250,000 clones, approximately 85% were seen once, and the ten largest hold about 1%. The CDR3 covers 14 residues. The germline gives CDR1 MNHEY, CDR2 SVGAGI. Losses at the gene ends were 4 bases for V and 10 bases for J; bases not matched to a gene: 8.

The origin of this receptor is a woman aged 25 to 39 who had recovered from COVID-19. The sequencing input was PBMCs or T cells enriched from blood (not recorded which). The rearrangement joins TRBV6-5 to TRBJ1-4; 8 nucleotides agree with TRBD1. CDR3 DNA sequence: TGTGCCAGCAGTTTCCCAGGGGGCGCGGGAAAACTGTTTTTT. Protein: CASSFPGGAGKLFF.